The 28 T cell receptor beta chains in this list originate from one sample, sequenced in a study of T cells in women clearing cervical HPV infection. Sequenced by immunoSEQ multiplex PCR; TCRdb stores in-frame clones only, minus some. Here the sample table reports about 22,000 clones. Sequencing was carried out using blood buffy coat. The receptors were sampled from a woman aged 18 to 75 with a cervical HPV16 infection that either progressed to CIN3+ or cleared (not recorded which).

As for this clone: The CDR3 is cut off 3 residues early in the read; its end comes from the germline J gene. J is TRBJ2-5 and V is TRBV19; TRBD1 is a possible D gene (6 bases). The CDR3 totals 12 residues. Germline CDR1 and CDR2: LNHDA and SQIVND (reference sequence). Trimming removed 8 bases from V and 5 bases from J, with 12 bases in between. The CDR3 sequence: CASGGWGETQYF. The part of the CDR3 DNA that was read is TGTGCCAGTGGGGGCTGGGGGGAGACC.

Of note for this clone: The missing CDR3 end, 3 residues past where the read stops, is filled in from the germline J gene. This chain connects TRBV7-2 to TRBJ2-7, with 7 nucleotides matching TRBD1. The V gene end was trimmed by 5 bases and the J gene end by 2 bases; junction bases not matched to a gene: 6. This CDR3 has 14 residues. Germline V gene lookup returns CDR1 SGHTA and CDR2 FQGNSA. The sequenced CDR3 bases are TGTGCCAGCAGCAAATATGGGACAGCCTACGAG. Its translation: CASSKYGTAYE. The entire CDR3 is CASSKYGTAYEQYF.

As to this clone: The sequence runs out 3 residues before the end of the CDR3; the remainder is reconstructed from the germline J gene. The V gene is TRBV4-2, the J gene TRBJ2-2; 9 bases are shared with TRBD2. Per the germline V gene, CDR1 is LGHNA and CDR2 is YNFKEQ. V was clipped by 2 bases and J by 1 base; unmatched bases: 5. The CDR3 spans 17 residues. Incomplete CDR3 DNA: TGTGCCAGCAGCCAACAAGCGGGGGGTGGGAACACCGGGGAG. As protein: CASSQQAGGGNTGE. The whole CDR3 region reads CASSQQAGGGNTGELFF.

In the case of this clone: The sequence runs out 3 residues before the end of the CDR3; the remainder is reconstructed from the germline J gene. The chain recombines TRBV30 with TRBJ1-4; D is possibly TRBD1 (6 bases). The CDR3 is 16 amino acids. Per the germline V gene, CDR1 is GTSNPN and CDR2 is SVGIG (reference sequence). V shed 2 bases and J shed 8 bases, with 21 bases lying between them. The part of the CDR3 DNA that was read is TGTGCCTGGAGTATGGGGACACAGGGCGCGGGAGAAAAA. This gives the protein CAWSMGTQGAGEK. The whole CDR3 sequence is CAWSMGTQGAGEKLFF.

Concerning this clone: The read gets to within 3 residues of the CDR3 end, and the germline J gene fills in the rest. The V gene is TRBV30, the J gene TRBJ2-1; 7 positions agree with TRBD2. Germline CDR1 GTSNPN, CDR2 SVGIG (reference sequence). Trimming cost V 2 bases and J 4 bases; bases outside gene matches: 8. The CDR3 consists of 15 residues. The CDR3: CAWSLSGGLYNEQFF. CDR3 DNA (partial): TGTGCCTGGAGTTTATCGGGGGGACTTTACAATGAG.

Note on this clone: The DNA ends 3 residues before the CDR3 does, and the rest of the CDR3 is filled in from the germline J gene. This rearrangement joins TRBV20-1 to TRBJ2-1, with 7 bases fitting TRBD2. Germline V gene lookup returns CDR1 DFQATT and CDR2 SNEGSKA (reference sequence). The CDR3 covers 14 residues. J gave up 4 bases and V 3 bases, and 6 bases lay outside the gene matches. Partial CDR3 DNA: TGCAGTGCTAGGAGCTCAGCGGGGTACAATGAG. Translated, it gives CSARSSAGYNE. The whole CDR3 reads CSARSSAGYNEQFF.

Comment on this clone: The sequence runs out 3 residues before the end of the CDR3; the remainder is reconstructed from the germline J gene. The rearrangement joins TRBV7-9 to TRBJ2-4; 8 nucleotides match TRBD1. CDR1 is SEHNR, CDR2 FQNEAQ, per germline (reference sequence). The CDR3 is made up of 15 amino acids. CDR3 residues: CASSPGQVINYGQYF. The CDR3 DNA, read in part, is TGTGCCAGCAGCCCGGGACAGGTCATTAACTATGGT.

On this clone: Read sequence stops 3 residues before the CDR3 end, and the germline J gene provides the missing end. The chain joins TRBV11-3 to TRBJ2-5, with 9 bases matching TRBD1. The CDR3 length is 15 residues. The ends lost 4 bases at V and 3 bases at J; junction bases unmatched: 6. Germline V gene data show CDR1 as SGHNT and CDR2 as YENEEA. The part of the CDR3 DNA that was read is TGTGCCAGCAGCTCAGGGACAGGGAAGGAAGAGACC. Translating gives CASSSGTGKEET. The whole CDR3 reads CASSSGTGKEETQYF.

A note on this clone: The read ends 3 residues early relative to the CDR3; the germline J gene fills the gap. V and J are TRBV5-1 and TRBJ2-1; 8 nucleotides match TRBD1. Germline CDR1 and CDR2: SGHRS and YFSETQ. CDR3 length: 15 amino acids. V gave up 0 bases and J gave up 9 bases; unmatched junction bases: 8. This CDR3 reads CASSLVFQGAGEQFF. The CDR3 bases that were read are TGCGCCAGCAGCTTGGTGTTTCAGGGGGCGGGTGAG.

Note on this clone: The read finishes 3 residues shy of the CDR3 end, and the germline J gene is used to complete it. The chain couples TRBV7-2 to TRBJ2-3, with D unclear. CDR3 size: 11 residues. CDR1 SGHTA and CDR2 FQGNSA come from the germline V gene. The CDR3 DNA, read in part, is TGTGCCAGCAGCTCGCAGGAGACG. Protein: CASSSQET. From start to end, the CDR3 is CASSSQETQYF.

Notes on this clone: The read ends 3 residues early relative to the CDR3; the germline J gene fills the gap. This rearrangement joins TRBV6-1 to TRBJ2-7, with D uncertain. The V end lost 3 bases, the J end lost 3 bases, and 12 bases lay between the germline ends. The CDR3 consists of 14 residues. Germline CDR1 reads MNHNS; CDR2 reads SASEGT. Here the CDR3 reads CASSDYTGNYEQYF. The part of the CDR3 DNA that was read is TGTGCCAGCAGTGACTATACGGGTAACTACGAG.

Details on this clone: The CDR3 end is not reached by the read, which stops 3 residues before it; the germline J gene fills it in. V and J are TRBV18 and TRBJ1-2, with a weak D call TRBD1 (5 bases). CDR1 and CDR2 from the germline V gene are KGHSH and LQKENI. This CDR3 contains 13 residues. The CDR3 DNA, read in part, is TGTGCCAGCTCACCAGGGGCGAATTACGAC. Its protein is CASSPGANYD. The CDR3 in full is CASSPGANYDYTF.

As regards this clone: The read halts 3 residues ahead of the CDR3 end, with the missing end drawn from the germline J gene. The rearrangement uses TRBV7-9 and TRBJ2-3; D unclear. Per germline, CDR1 SEHNR and CDR2 FQNEAQ (reference sequence). The CDR3 loop spans 14 amino acids. Deletions cut 4 bases from V and 0 bases from J, with 8 bases between. CDR3 bases read: TGTGCCAGCAGCTACCGACTGAGCACAGATACG. Translation: CASSYRLSTDT. The complete CDR3 reads CASSYRLSTDTQYF.

With respect to this clone: Read sequence stops 3 residues before the CDR3 end, and the germline J gene provides the missing end. This chain connects TRBV11-3 to TRBJ1-6; 7 bases align to TRBD1. The CDR3 sequence is 14 residues long. Germline CDR1 SGHNT, CDR2 YENEEA. The trim removed 4 bases at V and 8 bases at J, leaving 5 bases unmatched. The CDR3 loop reads CASSSTGSDSPLHF. CDR3 DNA (partial): TGTGCCAGCAGCTCGACAGGGAGTGATTCACCC.

In the case of this clone: The read halts 3 residues ahead of the CDR3 end, with the missing end drawn from the germline J gene. The chain carries TRBV7-9 and TRBJ1-4; a weak D match, TRBD1 (6 bases). The V gene's germline CDR1 is SEHNR and CDR2 FQNEAQ (reference sequence). The V gene lost 4 bases and the J gene lost 2 bases, with 11 bases spanning the gap. The CDR3 is made up of 15 amino acids. The CDR3 region is CASSSTGFTNEKLFF. Partial CDR3 DNA: TGTGCCAGCAGCTCCACAGGGTTTACTAATGAAAAA. Full variable domain (outside the CDR3, taken from reference TRBV7-9 and TRBJ1-4): DTGVSQNPRHKITKRGQNVTFRCDPISEHNRLYWYRQTLGQGPEFLTYFQNEAQLEKSRLLSDRFSAERPKGSFSTLEIQRTEQGDSAMYLCASSSTGFTNEKLFFGSGTQLSVL.

Concerning this clone itself: With the read ending 3 residues before the CDR3 end, the germline J gene is used to fill in that end. The chain employs TRBV18 and TRBJ2-3, with 7 bases identical to TRBD1. Germline lookup yields CDR1 KGHSH and CDR2 LQKENI. V was pared by 4 bases and J by 3 bases, with 4 bases of the junction left unmatched. This CDR3 has 14 residues. The part of the CDR3 DNA that was read is TGTGCCAGCTCACAGGGGGCTGTGACAGATACG. It specifies CASSQGAVTDT. The CDR3 in full is CASSQGAVTDTQYF. The full variable domain, completed using reference TRBV18 and TRBJ2-3, is NAGVMQNPRHLVRRRGQEARLRCSPMKGHSHVYWYRQLPEEGLKFMVYLQKENIIDESGMPKERFSAEFPKEGPSILRIQQVVRGDSAAYFCASSQGAVTDTQYFGPGTRLTVL.

As concerns this clone: The read halts 3 residues ahead of the CDR3 end, with the missing end drawn from the germline J gene. The gene calls are TRBV20-1 and TRBJ1-1; 7 bases agree with TRBD1. Germline V gene data show CDR1 as DFQATT and CDR2 as SNEGSKA (reference sequence). CDR3 size: 13 residues. The V segment lost 6 bases and the J segment 5 bases; nucleotides outside the gene matches: 9. Here the CDR3 reads CSAHTGDGTEAFF. The covered CDR3 bases are TGCAGTGCCCATACAGGGGATGGGACTGAA.

As to this clone: The CDR3 is cut off 3 residues early in the read; its end comes from the germline J gene. The rearrangement uses TRBV2 and TRBJ1-1, with D tentatively TRBD1 (6 bases). This CDR3 is 15 amino acids long. The V gene lost 6 bases and the J gene lost 3 bases, with 17 bases spanning the gap. CDR1 and CDR2 from the germline V gene are SNHLY and FYNNEI. The CDR3: CASRGGLTYDTEAFF. The sequenced part of the CDR3 DNA is TGTGCCAGCAGGGGGGGGCTAACGTATGACACTGAA.

A word on this clone: The CDR3 is cut off 3 residues early in the read; its end comes from the germline J gene. The rearrangement links TRBV5-4 to TRBJ1-2, with D perhaps matching TRBD1 (5 bases). The V end was cut by 1 base, the J end by 6 bases, with 16 bases between. Germline CDR1 reads SGHNT; CDR2 reads YYREEE (reference sequence). CDR3 length: 15 residues. The CDR3 sequence: CASSLWGNFLNGYTF. The CDR3 DNA, read in part, is TGTGCCAGCAGCTTGTGGGGCAATTTTCTGAATGGC.

A word on this clone: The read gets to within 3 residues of the CDR3 end, and the germline J gene fills in the rest. The gene calls are TRBV18 and TRBJ1-1; 10 bases agree with TRBD1. Germline V gene lookup returns CDR1 KGHSH and CDR2 LQKENI. This CDR3 has 13 amino acids. The chain's CDR3 is CASSVGTGDRAFF. The covered CDR3 bases are TGTGCCAGCTCAGTTGGGACAGGGGATCGA.

This clone ranks as large in terms of frequency. Sequencing ends 3 residues short of the CDR3 end; the germline J gene provides the rest. This chain joins TRBV30 and TRBJ2-7; 8 positions agree with TRBD2. V lost 4 bases to trimming and J lost 3 bases; unmatched junction nucleotides: 8. The germline gives CDR1 GTSNPN, CDR2 SVGIG (reference sequence). The CDR3 is 14 residues long. The CDR3: CAWKPLRGGYEQYF. The CDR3 bases that were read are TGTGCCTGGAAGCCTCTTCGGGGGGGCTACGAG.

A remark on this clone: The CDR3 end is not reached by the read, which stops 3 residues before it; the germline J gene fills it in. This chain links TRBV6-2 or TRBV6-3 with TRBJ2-7; 7 bases align to TRBD2. CDR3 length: 17 residues. V gave up 6 bases and J gave up 4 bases; unmatched junction bases: 18. Germline assignment: CDR1 MNHEY and CDR2 SVGEGT. The CDR3 region is CASRARRGVVVSYEQYF. Incomplete CDR3 DNA: TGTGCCAGCAGAGCCCGCCGGGGGGTGGTGGTGTCGTACGAG.

On this clone: With the read ending 3 residues before the CDR3 end, the germline J gene is used to fill in that end. The V and J genes are TRBV5-1 and TRBJ1-1; 7 nucleotides line up with TRBD1. Germline CDR1 and CDR2: SGHRS and YFSETQ. Germline trimming cut 0 bases from V and 3 bases from J; bases unmatched to any gene: 2. The CDR3 contains 14 residues. This chain's CDR3 is CASSLGQGYTEAFF. Incomplete CDR3 DNA: TGCGCCAGCAGCTTGGGACAGGGTTACACTGAA.

CDR3: CAWSVSRSYSPLHF. The part of the CDR3 DNA that was read is TGTGCCTGGAGTGTAAGCAGGTCCTATTCACCC. The V gene is TRBV30, the J gene TRBJ1-6; unclear D gene. The read finishes 3 residues shy of the CDR3 end, and the germline J gene is used to complete it. V was trimmed by 0 bases and J by 8 bases, leaving 11 bases between them. CDR3 length equals 14 residues. The germline gives CDR1 GTSNPN, CDR2 SVGIG (reference sequence).

To note about this clone: The read halts 3 residues ahead of the CDR3 end, with the missing end drawn from the germline J gene. The V call is TRBV30, the J call TRBJ2-5; the match to TRBD2 covers 10 bases. Germline V gives CDR1 GTSNPN, CDR2 SVGIG (reference sequence). The V gene end was trimmed by 4 bases and the J gene end by 5 bases; junction bases not matched to a gene: 16. The CDR3 has 17 residues. This CDR3 reads CAWISKLASGSRETQYF. Incomplete CDR3 DNA: TGTGCCTGGATCTCCAAGTTGGCTAGCGGGAGTCGGGAGACC.

Of note for this clone: With the read ending 3 residues before the CDR3 end, the germline J gene is used to fill in that end. This chain links TRBV4-2 with TRBJ2-3, with 8 bases matching TRBD2. In germline, CDR1 is LGHNA, CDR2 YNFKEQ. The CDR3 runs to 15 residues. V shed 4 bases and J 3 bases; nucleotides not matched to a gene: 6. The CDR3: CASSLGQRETDTQYF. The DNA read from the CDR3 is TGTGCCAGCAGCCTAGGTCAGCGGGAGACAGATACG.

Comment on this clone: The observed sequence ends 3 residues before the CDR3 terminus, with the missing tail filled in from the germline J gene. The V and J genes are TRBV19 and TRBJ1-4; 9 nucleotides match TRBD1. The length of the CDR3 is 14 residues. Germline CDR1 is LNHDA and CDR2 is SQIVND (reference sequence). CDR3 residues: CASSMGQGFDKLFF. CDR3 DNA (partial): TGTGCCAGTAGTATGGGACAGGGATTTGACAAA. The full variable domain, its missing parts supplied by reference TRBV19 and TRBJ1-4, is DGGITQSPKYLFRKEGQNVTLSCEQNLNHDAMYWYRQDPGQGLRLIYYSQIVNDFQKGDIAEGYSVSREKKESFPLTVTSAQKNPTAFYLCASSMGQGFDKLFFGSGTQLSVL.

As for this clone: The CDR3 end falls 3 residues outside the read, so it is completed with the germline J gene. The chain couples TRBV2 to TRBJ2-3; D perhaps matches TRBD1 (5 bases). The germline V gene has CDR1 SNHLY and CDR2 FYNNEI. The CDR3 is made up of 12 amino acids. CDR3 DNA (partial): TGTGCCAGCAGAGGGGATCAAGAGACG. This sequence encodes CASRGDQET. The whole CDR3 protein reads CASRGDQETQYF. Together with reference TRBV2 and TRBJ2-3, the CDR3 gives the full variable domain: EPEVTQTPSHQVTQMGQEVILRCVPISNHLYFYWYRQILGQKVEFLVSFYNNEISEKSEIFDDQFSVERPDGSNFTLKIRSTKLEDSAMYFCASRGDQETQYFGPGTRLTVL.